Listed here are 18 T cell receptor beta chains from one sample, sequenced in a study of radiotherapy plus CTLA-4 blockade in lung cancer. TCRdb keeps only in-frame clones here, not all; method: immunoSEQ multiplex PCR. The sample lists about 50,000 clones, roughly 84% seen once, with 28% in the top ten. The starting material was peripheral blood, obtained from a patient treated with radiotherapy plus ipilimumab. The receptor source for this set is a human donor with non-small cell lung cancer whose response to radiotherapy plus ipilimumab could not be evaluated.

The gene calls are TRBV6-5 and TRBJ2-1; 9 nucleotides line up with TRBD2. Germline V lookup: CDR1 MNHEY, CDR2 SVGAGI. The CDR3 loop spans 16 amino acids. V gave up 0 bases and J gave up 6 bases; unmatched junction bases: 6. The CDR3 reads CASSYSRLAGRNEQFF. The CDR3 DNA reads as TGTGCCAGCAGTTACTCGAGGCTAGCGGGACGCAATGAGCAGTTCTTC.

The chain carries TRBV19 and TRBJ1-5, with 9 bases matching TRBD1. The CDR3 contains 15 residues. V was clipped by 3 bases and J by 4 bases; unmatched bases: 4. Per the germline V gene, CDR1 is LNHDA and CDR2 is SQIVND (reference sequence). The CDR3 nucleotides read TGTGCCAGTAGTATTGGGGACAGGGCGAATCAGCCCCAGCATTTT. Its translation: CASSIGDRANQPQHF. The variable domain in full, completed from reference TRBV19 and TRBJ1-5, reads DGGITQSPKYLFRKEGQNVTLSCEQNLNHDAMYWYRQDPGQGLRLIYYSQIVNDFQKGDIAEGYSVSREKKESFPLTVTSAQKNPTAFYLCASSIGDRANQPQHFGDGTRLSIL.

The chain is built from TRBV28 and TRBJ1-2; 7 bases match TRBD1. Losses at the gene ends were 6 bases for V and 3 bases for J; bases not matched to a gene: 4. Germline-derived CDR1 and CDR2 are MDHEN and SYDVKM. The CDR3 runs to 13 residues. The CDR3: CASRGQTDYGYTF. Written as DNA, the CDR3 is TGTGCCAGCAGGGGACAGACTGACTATGGCTACACCTTC.

This clone was counted once. The rearrangement links TRBV7-9 to TRBJ2-5; 11 nucleotides match TRBD1. The CDR3 length is 16 residues. CDR1 and CDR2 (germline): SEHNR, FQNEAQ (reference sequence). Trimming cost V 5 bases and J 5 bases; bases outside gene matches: 10. CDR3 sequence: CASSHPDRGLAETQYF. The DNA for the CDR3 is TGTGCCAGCAGCCACCCGGACAGGGGGCTGGCGGAGACCCAGTACTTC.

The rearrangement uses TRBV9 and TRBJ2-7, with D maybe TRBD1 (7 bases). V lost 4 bases to trimming and J lost 2 bases, with 19 bases between them. There are 16 residues in the CDR3. Germline V gene lookup returns CDR1 SGDLS and CDR2 YYNGEE. The CDR3 DNA reads as TGTGCCAGCAGCTCAGGGGGGTACGGCAGTACCTACGAGCAGTACTTC. Amino acids: CASSSGGYGSTYEQYF.

The rearrangement uses TRBV20-1 and TRBJ1-2; 10 bases are shared with TRBD1. V shed 4 bases, J shed 14 bases, and the junction held 7 bases outside the gene matches. The germline gives CDR1 DFQATT, CDR2 SNEGSKA (reference sequence). The CDR3 has 11 amino acids. In DNA, the CDR3 is TGCAGTGCTACCGGACAGGGGGGAATTACCTTC. This sequence encodes CSATGQGGITF.

The chain has TRBV27 and TRBJ1-1; D ambiguous. The CDR3 totals 15 residues. Trimming took off 0 bases at V and 2 bases at J, with 10 bases between the two ends. Germline CDR1 MNHEY, CDR2 SMNVEV (reference sequence). CDR3 sequence (DNA): TGTGCCAGCAGTTTATCAGAGGGAGGAAACACTGAAGCTTTCTTT. Translated: CASSLSEGGNTEAFF.

The genes are TRBV28 and TRBJ1-2; 12 bases map to TRBD1. CDR1 and CDR2 (germline): MDHEN, SYDVKM. The CDR3 totals 17 residues. With V trimmed by 6 bases and J by 8 bases, 16 bases remained unmatched. The CDR3 loop is CASRPPGTGGELGGYTF. CDR3 DNA sequence: TGTGCCAGCAGACCCCCAGGGACAGGGGGCGAGTTGGGCGGCTACACCTTC.

V usage is TRBV19 and J usage is TRBJ1-2; D might be TRBD1 (6 bases). V lost 7 bases, J lost 5 bases, and 8 bases lay in between. The CDR3 runs 11 residues. From germline, CDR1 is LNHDA and CDR2 SQIVND (reference sequence). This CDR3 reads CASTGEYGYTF. CDR3 bases: TGTGCCAGTACAGGGGAGTATGGCTACACCTTC.

CDR3 sequence: CASSPNFGAYNYGYTF. In DNA, the CDR3 is TGTGCCAGCAGCCCGAACTTTGGGGCTTATAACTATGGCTACACCTTC. The chain recombines TRBV5-4 with TRBJ1-2; D possibly corresponds to TRBD1 (5 bases). The V and J ends lost 4 bases and 1 base respectively, with 17 bases between them. CDR3 length equals 16 residues. Germline CDR1 is SGHNT and CDR2 is YYREEE (reference sequence).

The chain couples TRBV25-1 to TRBJ1-2, with D perhaps TRBD1 (5 bases). V was pared by 8 bases and J by 8 bases, with 12 bases between. The CDR3 totals 11 residues. The germline V gene has CDR1 MGHDK and CDR2 SYGVNS. CDR3 DNA: TGTGCCAGCTGGGGCGGGAGGGGCTACACCTTC. The encoded protein is CASWGGRGYTF.

This chain uses TRBV4-1 with TRBJ1-5, with 9 nucleotides matching TRBD1. The CDR3 has 15 residues. After removal of 4 bases from V and 4 bases from J, the junction contained 5 bases not matched to a gene. Germline CDR1 and CDR2: MGHRA and YSYEKL. CDR3 in amino acids: CASSLRQGENQPQHF. Written as DNA, the CDR3 is TGCGCCAGCAGCCTACGACAGGGGGAAAATCAGCCCCAGCATTTT.

V and J are TRBV28 and TRBJ1-4, with TRBD1 matching 10 bases. This CDR3 has 18 residues. From germline, CDR1 is MDHEN and CDR2 SYDVKM. V was pared by 6 bases and J by 0 bases, with 10 bases of the junction left unmatched. The CDR3 reads CASRGLGTGVATNEKLFF. Here the CDR3 DNA reads TGTGCCAGCAGGGGACTCGGGACAGGGGTTGCAACTAATGAAAAACTGTTTTTT.

The chain links TRBV7-9 to TRBJ1-4; D is uncertain. The CDR3 extends over 14 amino acids. Trimming removed 7 bases from V and 5 bases from J, with 14 bases in between. Germline CDR1 and CDR2: SEHNR and FQNEAQ (reference sequence). CDR3 loop: CASTPGRGNEKLFF. As DNA, the CDR3 is TGTGCCAGCACCCCGGGTCGAGGCAATGAAAAACTGTTTTTT. The full variable domain, rest sourced from reference TRBV7-9 and TRBJ1-4, is DTGVSQNPRHKITKRGQNVTFRCDPISEHNRLYWYRQTLGQGPEFLTYFQNEAQLEKSRLLSDRFSAERPKGSFSTLEIQRTEQGDSAMYLCASTPGRGNEKLFFGSGTQLSVL.

V gene TRBV28 combines with J gene TRBJ2-7; D is unclear. The CDR3 is 11 amino acids. Trimming pared 1 base from V and 5 bases from J, leaving 3 bases between. CDR1 MDHEN and CDR2 SYDVKM come from the germline V gene. DNA of the CDR3: TGTGCCAGCAGTTTATCCAACGAGCAGTACTTC. Its protein product is CASSLSNEQYF. The complete variable domain, with remaining parts taken from reference TRBV28 and TRBJ2-7, reads DVKVTQSSRYLVKRTGEKVFLECVQDMDHENMFWYRQDPGLGLRLIYFSYDVKMKEKGDIPEGYSVSREKKERFSLILESASTNQTSMYLCASSLSNEQYFGPGTRLTVT.

V is TRBV29-1 and J is TRBJ2-1; tentatively, D is TRBD2 (7 bases). Trimming removed 3 bases from V and 12 bases from J, with 27 bases in between. The V gene's germline CDR1 is SQVTM and CDR2 ANQGSEA. The CDR3 loop spans 16 amino acids. The CDR3, as DNA: TGCAGCGTTGAGAGGGGGACCGGAGGGGCGGGAGTTGGGCAGTTCTTC. This translates into CSVERGTGGAGVGQFF.

This clone occurred a few times. The chain uses TRBV18 and TRBJ2-1; 9 bases are shared with TRBD1. The V segment lost 3 bases and the J segment 2 bases; nucleotides outside the gene matches: 5. The germline V gene encodes CDR1 KGHSH and CDR2 LQKENI. This CDR3 spans 16 amino acids. The CDR3 is CASSPRDRVTYNEQFF. Here the CDR3 DNA reads TGTGCCAGCTCACCCCGGGACAGGGTCACCTACAATGAGCAGTTCTTC.

The V gene is TRBV21-1, the J gene TRBJ1-1. TRBV21-1 is annotated as a pseudogene. The CDR3 is made up of 16 amino acids. CDR3 DNA sequence: TGTGCCAGCAGATTGCTCTTAGCTACACTTCGCACTGAAGCTTTCTTT. It translates to CASRLLLATLRTEAFF.